A selection of T cell receptor beta chains follows, all from one sample in a study of post-analysis software for immune sequencing data. MiXCR was run by TCRdb on the PCR reads, yielding one entry per CDR3 protein. The sample has 750,000 to 950,000 distinct CDR3 sequences, 53% seen once; the top ten hold approximately 4.3%. Sequencing was done on a sample of blood. These receptors came from a girl aged 5 to 17 with multiple sclerosis. CDR3s include the opening cysteine and the closing phenylalanine or tryptophan. The order of the fields is clone size, V gene, D gene, J gene, CDR3 protein, CDR3 DNA. A D gene is named only where the DNA matches it firmly. A clone size is listed for some rows: how often the clone was seen (once, few, many), or a class if it is expanded.

>-|TRBV12-3/TRBV12-4|-|TRBJ1-2
CASSLSWYGYTF
TGTGCCAGCTCTCTGTCGTGGTATGGCTACACCTTC
>-|TRBV20-1|TRBD2|TRBJ2-7
CSARDPGRGTYEQYF
TGCAGTGCTAGAGATCCAGGGCGGGGGACCTACGAGCAGTACTTC
>-|TRBV5-1|TRBD2|TRBJ2-3
CASSPSGGLAGGIDTQYF
TGCGCCAGCAGTCCATCCGGAGGGCTAGCGGGGGGCATAGATACGCAGTATTTT
>-|TRBV12-3/TRBV12-4|-|TRBJ1-5
CASSFSNSNQPQHF
TGTGCCAGCAGTTTCAGTAATAGCAATCAGCCCCAGCATTTT
>few|TRBV12-3/TRBV12-4|-|TRBJ1-2
CASSEDRAHGYTF
TGTGCCAGCAGCGAGGACCGCGCCCATGGCTACACCTTC
>-|TRBV20-1|-|TRBJ2-3
CSAMREAADTQYF
TGCAGTGCTATGAGAGAGGCGGCAGATACGCAGTATTTT
>-|TRBV28|TRBD1|TRBJ2-4
CASSREPTGVAKNIQYF
TGTGCCAGCAGTCGCGAACCTACAGGGGTAGCCAAAAACATTCAGTACTTC
>-|TRBV29-1|-|TRBJ1-1
CSVERQYTEAFF
TGCAGCGTAGAGAGACAGTACACTGAAGCTTTCTTT
>few|TRBV4-1|-|TRBJ2-5
CASSYRDDQETQYF
TGCGCCAGCAGCTACCGGGACGATCAAGAGACCCAGTACTTC
>-|TRBV29-1|-|TRBJ2-3
CSGTTGTHTQYF
TGCAGCGGCACCACAGGGACACATACGCAGTATTTT
>few|TRBV10-3|TRBD2|TRBJ2-1
CAISEHPLAGVGNEQFF
TGTGCCATCAGTGAGCACCCACTAGCGGGGGTGGGTAATGAGCAGTTCTTC
>-|TRBV29-1|-|TRBJ1-1
CSVSSRGGDTEAFF
TGCAGCGTCTCGTCTAGGGGCGGAGACACTGAAGCTTTCTTT
>few|TRBV29-1|TRBD2|TRBJ2-7
CSVAVREAVTYEQYF
TGCAGCGTTGCTGTGCGGGAGGCCGTCACTTACGAGCAGTACTTC
>-|TRBV6-5|-|TRBJ2-3
CASSYSALYGTDAQYF
TGTGCCAGCAGTTACTCGGCCCTGTACGGTACAGATGCGCAGTATTTT
>-|TRBV5-1|-|TRBJ2-1
CASSTRDRIQYNEQFF
TGCGCCAGCAGCACCCGGGATCGTATACAATACAATGAGCAGTTCTTC
>-|TRBV3-1|-|TRBJ2-6
CASSQNRGRSHSGANVLTF
TGTGCCAGCAGCCAAAACCGGGGCAGGTCCCACTCTGGGGCCAACGTCCTGACTTTC
>-|TRBV12-3/TRBV12-4|TRBD2|TRBJ2-3
CASSIDLAGEADTQYF
TGTGCCAGCAGTATCGATCTAGCGGGAGAGGCAGATACGCAGTATTTT
>-|TRBV20-1|-|TRBJ2-7
CSARPPAGYEQYF
TGCAGTGCTAGACCCCCAGCTGGGTACGAGCAGTACTTC
>-|TRBV7-6|TRBD1|TRBJ1-1
CASSARDRGANTVAFF
TGTGCCAGCAGCGCCAGGGACAGGGGAGCGAACACTGTAGCTTTCTTT
>-|TRBV15|-|TRBJ2-7
CATSRDSTRDRKYEQYF
TGTGCCACCAGCAGAGACTCGACGAGGGACCGAAAGTACGAGCAGTACTTC
>-|TRBV5-1|TRBD2|TRBJ2-5
CASSLSASGRSETQYF
TGCGCCAGCAGCTTGTCGGCTAGCGGGAGATCAGAGACCCAGTACTTC
>-|TRBV4-1|TRBD2|TRBJ2-5
CASSQRTSGSPGETQYF
TGCGCCAGCAGCCAACGGACTAGCGGGAGCCCGGGAGAGACCCAGTACTTC
>many|TRBV29-1|-|TRBJ2-6
CSVRSGANVLTF
TGCAGCGTTCGCTCTGGGGCCAACGTCCTGACTTTC
>-|TRBV7-9|TRBD2|TRBJ2-1
CASSSLGLGLAGGHEQFF
TGTGCCAGCAGCTCCCTGGGATTGGGACTAGCGGGGGGGCATGAGCAGTTCTTC
>-|TRBV18|-|TRBJ2-1
CASSPPGTWSYNEQFF
TGTGCCAGCTCACCTCCCGGGACTTGGTCCTACAATGAGCAGTTCTTC
>-|TRBV7-8|-|TRBJ2-1
CASSLELIRGEQFF
TGTGCCAGCAGCTTAGAATTAATACGGGGTGAGCAGTTCTTC
>-|TRBV3-1|-|TRBJ2-1
CASSQVRAGTYNEQFF
TGTGCCAGCAGCCAAGTAAGGGCGGGGACCTACAATGAGCAGTTCTTC
>-|TRBV6-5|-|TRBJ1-1
CASSRDPTGTEAFF
TGTGCCAGCAGCAGGGACCCGACGGGCACTGAAGCTTTCTTT
>few|TRBV7-6|-|TRBJ2-7
CASSFRTDFSYEQYF
TGTGCCAGCAGCTTTAGGACAGACTTCTCCTACGAGCAGTACTTC
>-|TRBV29-1|-|TRBJ1-2
CSVEFAGLSGYTF
TGCAGCGTTGAATTCGCAGGGCTGAGTGGCTACACCTTC
>-|TRBV27|TRBD2|TRBJ2-7
CAGSLKPPLAGTAEQYF
TGTGCCGGCAGTTTAAAACCCCCTCTAGCGGGGACTGCCGAGCAGTACTTC
>-|TRBV5-1|TRBD2|TRBJ2-5
CASSPRLASEQYF
TGCGCCAGCAGCCCTCGACTAGCATCTGAGCAGTACTTC
>-|TRBV5-1|TRBD2|TRBJ2-1
CASSLAGGLKFNEQFF
TGCGCCAGCAGCTTAGCGGGGGGCCTGAAGTTCAATGAGCAGTTCTTC
>-|TRBV12-3/TRBV12-4|TRBD1|TRBJ2-3
CASSLDGRGQDTQYF
TGTGCCAGCAGTTTAGACGGCAGGGGGCAAGATACGCAGTATTTT
>-|TRBV5-1|TRBD1|TRBJ1-5
CASSLEDRTNQPQHF
TGCGCCAGCAGCTTGGAGGACAGGACAAATCAGCCCCAGCATTTT
>-|TRBV29-1|TRBD2|TRBJ2-5
CSALGLAGGTQYF
TGCAGCGCCCTGGGACTAGCGGGGGGGACCCAGTACTTC
>-|TRBV15|-|TRBJ2-5
CATSKDHPSEQYF
TGTGCCACCAGCAAGGACCACCCTAGTGAGCAGTACTTC
>few|TRBV5-1|-|TRBJ2-1
CASSLGPSSEQFF
TGCGCCAGCAGCTTGGGGCCATCCTCTGAGCAGTTCTTC
>few|TRBV7-9|-|TRBJ1-4
CASSLDGGGEKLFF
TGTGCCAGCAGCTTAGACGGGGGAGGAGAAAAACTGTTTTTT
>few|TRBV29-1|-|TRBJ2-5
CSVVRGGETQYF
TGCAGCGTTGTTAGGGGCGGAGAGACCCAGTACTTC
>once|TRBV5-1|-|TRBJ1-4
CASSLGIQSEKLFF
TGCGCCAGCAGCTTGGGGATTCAGAGTGAAAAACTGTTTTTT
>-|TRBV25-1|-|TRBJ1-6
CASQGNSYNSPLHF
TGTGCCAGCCAAGGTAACTCCTATAATTCACCCCTCCACTTT
>-|TRBV20-1|-|TRBJ2-7
CSARATVYEQYF
TGCAGTGCTAGGGCTACAGTCTACGAGCAGTACTTC
>-|TRBV5-5|-|TRBJ1-1
CASSLLGRRDTEAFF
TGTGCCAGCAGCTTGCTCGGGCGGAGGGACACTGAAGCTTTCTTT
>-|TRBV7-2|-|TRBJ2-7
CASSHTVYEQYF
TGTGCCAGCAGCCACACCGTGTACGAGCAGTACTTC
>-|TRBV20-1|-|TRBJ2-7
CSALPTSSNRYEQYF
TGCAGTGCCCTACCTACTAGCAGCAATCGGTACGAGCAGTACTTC
>once|TRBV3-1|-|TRBJ1-1
CATARWGGKAFF
TGTGCCACCGCCCGATGGGGGGGTAAAGCTTTCTTT
>-|TRBV6-5|-|TRBJ1-2
CASSSSASSYDYTF
TGTGCCAGCAGTAGCAGTGCCTCTAGCTATGACTACACCTTC
>few|TRBV29-1|TRBD1|TRBJ1-1
CSVPDRGGGLEAFF
TGCAGCGTTCCGGACAGGGGAGGTGGACTGGAAGCTTTCTTT
>-|TRBV28|TRBD1|TRBJ2-7
CASSPSSGTDSYEQYF
TGTGCCAGCAGTCCGTCTTCCGGGACAGACTCCTACGAGCAGTACTTC
>-|TRBV25-1|-|TRBJ2-7
CASTTTTYEQYF
TGTGCCAGCACCACGACCACCTACGAGCAGTACTTC
>few|TRBV18|-|TRBJ2-3
CASSPTPGTWYF
TGTGCCAGCTCACCGACGCCCGGGACTTGGTATTTT
>-|TRBV12-3/TRBV12-4|TRBD1|TRBJ2-3
CASSLGGTVGTDTQYF
TGTGCCAGCAGTTTAGGTGGGACAGTGGGCACAGATACGCAGTATTTT
>-|TRBV3-1|-|TRBJ2-7
CASSPISGESSYEQYF
TGTGCCAGCAGCCCCATCTCGGGGGAAAGCTCCTACGAGCAGTACTTC
>-|TRBV29-1|-|TRBJ1-2
CSAEEDGYTF
TGCAGCGCTGAGGAGGACGGCTACACCTTC
>-|TRBV7-8|-|TRBJ2-3
CASSLRWEDTQYF
TGTGCCAGCAGCTTAAGATGGGAAGATACGCAGTATTTT
>-|TRBV7-3|-|TRBJ2-7
CASSLTERAGSYEQYF
TGTGCCAGCAGCTTAACGGAGAGGGCCGGTTCCTACGAGCAGTACTTC
>-|TRBV4-1|TRBD1|TRBJ2-7
CASSRTGTGAPYEQYF
TGCGCCAGCAGCCGAACCGGGACAGGGGCACCCTACGAGCAGTACTTC
>-|TRBV4-1|TRBD2|TRBJ2-3
CASSLRDYPSTDTQYF
TGCGCCAGCAGCCTCCGGGACTACCCTAGCACAGATACGCAGTATTTT
>few|TRBV7-6|TRBD2|TRBJ2-1
CASSLGTSGGYEQFF
TGTGCCAGCAGCTTAGGGACTAGCGGGGGCTATGAGCAGTTCTTC